This T cell receptor (beta chain) came from a study of blood T cell repertoires in COVID-19. Study in general: Specimens from acute and convalescent COVID-19 originated in the United States, Italy and Spain. Sample material is recorded as cDNA or gDNA derived from T cells, B-cell-depleted T cells, or PBMCs.

In the original analysis: Amplification with reference gene primers provided the estimates of nucleated cell counts. TCRdb's copy holds only in-frame clones and misses some; the assay was immunoSEQ multiplex PCR. The V and J calls and clone size come from that table; D and trimming were worked out from the DNA. The data show approximately 170,000 clones, about 83% seen once. The sample was peripheral blood. The receptor comes from a man between 65 and 85 years old who had recovered from COVID-19.

This CDR3 is CASSIRGINIQYF. The CDR3 DNA sequence: TGTGCCAGTAGTATTCGAGGTATCAACATTCAGTACTTC. The rearrangement links TRBV19 to TRBJ2-4; D uncertain. V was pared by 3 bases and J by 7 bases, with 10 bases between. CDR1 is LNHDA and CDR2 is SQIVND in the germline V gene (reference sequence). This CDR3 region has 13 residues.